Listed here are 8 T cell receptor beta chains from one sample, sequenced in a study of siplizumab effects on memory and regulatory T cells. This table comes from immunoSEQ multiplex PCR, and its TCRdb copy is limited to in-frame clones, with some not included. The table records more than 90,000 clones, 80% to 95% of them present only once. The specimen sequenced was non-Treg CD4+ T cells sorted from blood. These receptors originate from a human donor in good health.

This chain links TRBV6-4 with TRBJ2-7; possibly TRBD2 for D (6 bases). With 9 bases removed from V and 5 bases from J, the gap between germline ends came to 20 bases. CDR3 size: 14 residues. CDR1 and CDR2 from the germline V gene are MRHNA and SNTAGT. CDR3 DNA sequence: TGTGCCAGGAAGCATTGGCGGGATACCAACGAGCAGTACTTC. Translation gives CARKHWRDTNEQYF.

V and J are TRBV5-4 and TRBJ2-1; 7 nucleotides agree with TRBD2. The J segment lost 4 bases and the V segment lost 4 bases, leaving 8 bases of the junction unmatched. The CDR3 extends over 15 amino acids. Germline V gene lookup returns CDR1 SGHNT and CDR2 YYREEE (reference sequence). CDR3: CASSQGLGEYNEQFF. The CDR3 DNA reads as TGTGCCAGCAGCCAAGGACTAGGTGAATACAATGAGCAGTTCTTC.

This chain joins TRBV2 and TRBJ2-4, with a tentative D call TRBD2 (6 bases). The CDR3 contains 14 residues. Germline CDR1 SNHLY, CDR2 FYNNEI. V lost 4 bases and J lost 8, with 15 bases in between. As DNA, the CDR3 is TGTGCCAGCAGTGTTACTAGCAAGGGGTACATTCAGTACTTC. Protein sequence: CASSVTSKGYIQYF.

This clone was picked up one time. This chain joins TRBV30 and TRBJ2-2; no clear D. V shed 0 bases and J shed 2 bases, with 1 base lying between them. The CDR3 is made up of 12 amino acids. The V gene's germline CDR1 is GTSNPN and CDR2 SVGIG (reference sequence). CDR3 protein: CAWSVNTGELFF. DNA of the CDR3: TGTGCCTGGAGTGTTAACACCGGGGAGCTGTTTTTT.

This sequence joins TRBV30 and TRBJ1-2, with D unclear. CDR1 is GTSNPN, CDR2 SVGIG, per germline (reference sequence). V was cut by 2 bases and J by 3 bases, with 7 bases left in between. The CDR3 is 12 residues long. The chain's CDR3 is CAWSPWDYGYTF. The DNA of the CDR3 is TGTGCCTGGAGTCCATGGGACTATGGCTACACCTTC. Supplemented by reference TRBV30 and TRBJ1-2, the full variable domain reads SQTIHQWPATLVQPVGSPLSLECTVEGTSNPNLYWYRQAAGRGLQLLFYSVGIGQISSEVPQNLSASRPQDRQFILSSKKLLLSDSGFYLCAWSPWDYGYTFGSGTRLTVV.

The gene calls are TRBV7-8 and TRBJ2-3; 7 bases match TRBD2. CDR3 length: 16 amino acids. Unmatched junction bases numbered 7, after V lost 2 bases and J lost 2 bases. Germline CDR1 and CDR2: SGHVS and FQNEAQ. CDR3: CASSLTNAGVTDTQYF. The CDR3 DNA is TGTGCCAGCAGCTTAACGAATGCGGGGGTCACAGATACGCAGTATTTT.

This rearrangement joins TRBV23-1 to TRBJ2-7, with TRBD2 identical over 10 bases. TRBV23-1 is filed as an ORF, its function uncertain. After removal of 0 bases from V and 3 bases from J, the junction contained 5 bases not matched to a gene. The CDR3 consists of 16 residues. This CDR3 is CASSQSPASGSYEQYF. The DNA for the CDR3 is TGCGCCAGCAGTCAATCTCCTGCTAGCGGGAGCTACGAGCAGTACTTC.

The sample holds one count of this clone. J is TRBJ2-3 and V is TRBV28, with unresolved D. V lost 6 bases and J lost 2, with 21 bases in between. The germline gives CDR1 MDHEN, CDR2 SYDVKM. This CDR3 region has 17 residues. The CDR3: CASSSPRQLTFTDTQYF. The DNA for the CDR3 is TGTGCCAGCAGCTCCCCGCGGCAGTTAACCTTCACAGATACGCAGTATTTT. Together with reference TRBV28 and TRBJ2-3, the CDR3 gives the full variable domain: DVKVTQSSRYLVKRTGEKVFLECVQDMDHENMFWYRQDPGLGLRLIYFSYDVKMKEKGDIPEGYSVSREKKERFSLILESASTNQTSMYLCASSSPRQLTFTDTQYFGPGTRLTVL.